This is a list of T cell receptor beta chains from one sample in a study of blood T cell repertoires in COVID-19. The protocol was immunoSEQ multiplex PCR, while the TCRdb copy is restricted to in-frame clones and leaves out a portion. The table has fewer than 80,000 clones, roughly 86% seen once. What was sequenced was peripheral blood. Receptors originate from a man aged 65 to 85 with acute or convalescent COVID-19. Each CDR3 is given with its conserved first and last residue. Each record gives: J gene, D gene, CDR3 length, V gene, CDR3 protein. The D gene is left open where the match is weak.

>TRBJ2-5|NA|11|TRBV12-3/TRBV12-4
CASHKGETQYF
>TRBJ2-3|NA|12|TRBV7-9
CASSRETSHGYF
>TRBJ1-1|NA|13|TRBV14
CASSQTRHTEAFF
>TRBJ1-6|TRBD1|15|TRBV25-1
CASSPRQGGNSPLHF
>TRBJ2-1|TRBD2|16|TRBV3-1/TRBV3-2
CASSQRGSGNYNEQFF
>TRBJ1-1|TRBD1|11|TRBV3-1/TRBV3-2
CASSVDRDVFF
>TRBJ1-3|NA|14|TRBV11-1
CASSLLQSGNTIYF
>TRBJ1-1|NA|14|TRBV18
CASSRAGSNTEAFF
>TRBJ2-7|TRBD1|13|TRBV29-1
CSVYGTGRREQYF
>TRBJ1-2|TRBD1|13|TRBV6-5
CASSPGTGLGYTF
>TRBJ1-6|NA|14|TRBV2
CASSEFRGGSPLHF
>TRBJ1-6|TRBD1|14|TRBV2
CARGSRDRGSPLHF
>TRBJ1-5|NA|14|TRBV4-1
CASSRGEGNQPQHF
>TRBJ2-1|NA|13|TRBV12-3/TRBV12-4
CASSLARSASSFF
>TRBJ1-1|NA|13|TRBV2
CASSPRQEGEAFF
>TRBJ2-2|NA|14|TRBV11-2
CASSLTGVTGELFF
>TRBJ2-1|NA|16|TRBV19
CASSKQPGLSTNEQFF
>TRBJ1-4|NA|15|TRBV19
CASTNPRGSAEKLFF
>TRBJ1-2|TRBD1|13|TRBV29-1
CSVGDRANYGYTF
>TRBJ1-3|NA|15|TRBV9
CASSVAGQIRNTIYF
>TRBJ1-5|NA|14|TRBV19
CASSSGSSNQPQHF
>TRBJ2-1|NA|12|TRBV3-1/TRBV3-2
CASSRSNNEQFF
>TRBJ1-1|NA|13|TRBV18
CASSPPFLNEAFF
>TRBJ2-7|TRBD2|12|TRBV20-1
CSASSTSGIGDF
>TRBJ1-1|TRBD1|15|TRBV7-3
CASTDRGRRHTEAFF
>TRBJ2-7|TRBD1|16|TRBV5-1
CASSLGQGAVVYEQYF
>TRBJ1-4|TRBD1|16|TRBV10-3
CAISPGTGRPNEKLFF
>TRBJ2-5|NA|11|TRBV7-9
CASSSGETQYF
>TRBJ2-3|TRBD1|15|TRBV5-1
CASYTGGVRTDTQYF
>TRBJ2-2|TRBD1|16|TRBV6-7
CASSPRQGRGTGELFF
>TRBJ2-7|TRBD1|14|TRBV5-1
CASSSGTGTREQYF
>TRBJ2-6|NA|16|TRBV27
CASRALGGTGANVLTF
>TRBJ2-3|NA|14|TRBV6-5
CASRASEGTDTQYF
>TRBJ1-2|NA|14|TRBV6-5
CASTYSVGGDGYTF
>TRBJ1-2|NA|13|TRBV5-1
CASSLSLDYGYTF
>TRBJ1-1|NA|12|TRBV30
CAWSVSSSGTFF
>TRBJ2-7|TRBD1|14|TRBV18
CASLGDRGMSEQYF
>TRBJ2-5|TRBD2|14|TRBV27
CASSGLAGGETQYF
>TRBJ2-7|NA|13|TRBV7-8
CASSLDLRDEQYF
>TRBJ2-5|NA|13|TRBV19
CASSIYGEETQYF
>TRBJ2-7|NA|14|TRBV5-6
CASSLGHRTYEQYF
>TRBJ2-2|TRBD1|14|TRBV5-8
CASRRTGNTGELFF
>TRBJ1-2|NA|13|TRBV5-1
CASSLPGGDGYTF
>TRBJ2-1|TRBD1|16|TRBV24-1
CATSGPGTGTRNEQFF
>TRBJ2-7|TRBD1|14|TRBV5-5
CASSLVRGYDEQYF